This T cell receptor (beta chain) was observed in a study of blood T cell repertoires in COVID-19. This CDR3 comprises 14 residues. Germline V gene data show CDR1 as KGHDR and CDR2 as SFDVKD. Trimming removed 3 bases from V and 3 bases from J, with 9 bases in between. Individuals drawn from 24 US areas were roughly 18 to 95 years old. Categorization into cohorts depended on clinical history that participants reported. Original handling: Estimated nucleated cell counts came from reference gene primer amplification. TCRdb's copy holds only in-frame clones and misses some; the assay was immunoSEQ multiplex PCR. For V, J and clone size, that table is used; D and trimming come from the DNA. The sample holds about 130,000 clones, 75% to 90% seen once.

Specimen: PBMCs or T cells enriched from blood (not recorded which). The TCR comes from a man younger than 45 who had recovered from COVID-19. V and J are TRBV24-1 and TRBJ2-3, with D possibly matching TRBD2 (5 bases). The DNA of the CDR3 is TGTGCCACCAGTGATGGGGAGAGAACAGATACGCAGTATTTT. Encoded protein: CATSDGERTDTQYF.